This T cell receptor beta chain was sequenced for a study of cytomegalovirus exposure and HLA in healthy donors. General study points: Among the CMV-associated chains, a few were confirmed in vitro as specific for CMV antigens.

With respect to this clone: Its antigen is currently unknown.

Researchers ran the PCR with 60 Vbeta and 13 Jbeta primers. Here immunoSEQ multiplex PCR was the method, and the copy in TCRdb shows in-frame clones only, minus some. The repertoire consists of about 110,000 clones, with around 74% occurring once and the leading ten covering 12% to 15%. This CDR3 has 16 amino acids. Trimming took off 2 bases at V and 0 bases at J, with 13 bases between the two ends. Germline-derived CDR1 and CDR2 are MNHEY and SMNVEV (reference sequence). The TCR sequence derives from a woman aged 40 to 49 in good health and CMV-seropositive. The V gene is TRBV27, the J gene TRBJ1-1, with a possible D match to TRBD1 (6 bases). The sample comprised PBMCs. The CDR3 protein is CASSLLGGRMNTEAFF. The CDR3 coding sequence is TGTGCCAGCAGTTTACTCGGGGGGCGGATGAACACTGAAGCTTTCTTT.